The 18 T cell receptor beta chains given below trace back to one sample, sequenced in a study of T cell repertoires in cytomegalovirus infection. No cognate antigen is known for these TCRs. TCRdb used MiXCR to reprocess the reads, holding one entry per CDR3 protein. The sample lists some 940,000 distinct CDR3 sequences; less than 40% were seen once. The material sequenced was cultured CD8+ T cells from PBMCs, taken from culture after CMV antigen stimulation. These receptors originate from a human donor in good health (CMV status not recorded). Some clones in this sample may be carry-over from other donors' samples.

The sample holds many counts of this clonotype. The J gene is TRBJ2-1, the V gene TRBV7-6, with a tentative D call TRBD2 (6 bases). This CDR3 contains 16 residues. Germline assignment: CDR1 SGHVS and CDR2 FNYEAQ. Trimming stripped 2 bases from V and 0 bases from J, with 11 bases between. The CDR3 spells CASSLRGGDSYNEQFF. CDR3 nucleotide sequence: TGTGCCAGCAGCTTAAGGGGCGGGGACTCCTACAATGAGCAGTTCTTC.

The gene calls are TRBV9 and TRBJ2-4; D is uncertain. Germline values: CDR1 SGDLS, CDR2 YYNGEE. The CDR3 is 19 residues long. Trimming pared 3 bases from V and 0 bases from J, leaving 22 bases between. The CDR3 nucleotides are TGTGCCAGCAGCGATCCTCCAGCGAAGGGTACCTTAGCCAAAAACATTCAGTACTTC. Protein: CASSDPPAKGTLAKNIQYF.

This clonotype was found a few times. The genes are TRBV7-9 and TRBJ1-2; the match to TRBD1 covers 8 bases. Germline CDR1 and CDR2: SEHNR and FQNEAQ (reference sequence). V was clipped by 5 bases and J by 6 bases; unmatched bases: 5. The CDR3 is 13 amino acids. CDR3 sequence (DNA): TGTGCCAGCAGCCAGGACAGGGTTAATGGCTACACCTTC. Protein product: CASSQDRVNGYTF.

V usage is TRBV3-1 and J usage is TRBJ2-5, with 8 bases aligning to TRBD1. The ends lost 8 bases at V and 4 bases at J; junction bases unmatched: 12. The length of the CDR3 is 15 residues. Germline-derived CDR1 and CDR2 are LGHDT and YNNKEL (reference sequence). The CDR3 nucleotides are TGTGCCAGCGGCTCGGACAGGGAAGGGGCAGAGACCCAGTACTTC. Translating gives CASGSDREGAETQYF.

CDR3 protein: CASSPRDWVNTEAFF. The DNA for the CDR3 is TGTGCCAGCAGTCCCCGCGATTGGGTGAACACTGAAGCTTTCTTT. This chain links TRBV6-6 with TRBJ1-1; D unclear. V was cut by 5 bases and J by 0 bases, with 13 bases left in between. The CDR3 has 15 residues. Germline V CDR1 and CDR2: MNHNY, SVGAGI (reference sequence).

This clonotype was seen a handful of times. The rearrangement joins TRBV27 to TRBJ2-5, with D possibly being TRBD1 or TRBD2 (6 bases each). V gave up 7 bases and J gave up 2 bases, with 11 bases separating them. CDR1 MNHEY and CDR2 SMNVEV come from the germline V gene (reference sequence). The CDR3 sequence is 13 residues long. The CDR3 bases are TGTGCCAGCAAGGGGGGCTGGCAAGAGACCCAGTACTTC. This encodes CASKGGWQETQYF.

The chain joins TRBV2 to TRBJ2-2, with 9 bases that match TRBD1. Germline loops: CDR1 SNHLY, CDR2 FYNNEI. The CDR3 loop spans 17 amino acids. Germline trimming cut 4 bases from V and 4 bases from J; bases unmatched to any gene: 10. CDR3 in amino acids: CASSGRRTGVSTGELFF. In DNA, the CDR3 is TGTGCCAGCAGTGGCCGTAGGACAGGGGTGAGCACCGGGGAGCTGTTTTTT.

This chain joins TRBV11-1 and TRBJ1-1, with 9 positions matching TRBD1. Germline CDR1 SGHAT, CDR2 FQDESV (reference sequence). V was pared by 4 bases and J by 7 bases, with 7 bases of the junction left unmatched. The CDR3 extends over 14 amino acids. The CDR3 reads CASSWEQGANEAFF. The CDR3 DNA reads TGTGCCAGCAGCTGGGAACAGGGGGCTAATGAAGCTTTCTTT.

The chain joins TRBV6-2 or TRBV6-3 to TRBJ1-4; D is unresolved. The CDR3 length is 11 residues. The V gene lost 7 bases and the J gene lost 5 bases, with 5 bases spanning the gap. Germline V gives CDR1 MNHEY, CDR2 SVGEGT. The CDR3 is CASTENEKLFF. CDR3 in DNA: TGTGCCAGCACCGAGAATGAAAAACTGTTTTTT.

This clonotype was seen a few times. This sequence joins TRBV7-2 and TRBJ1-4, with TRBD1 as a possible D gene (5 bases). There are 15 residues in the CDR3. Germline CDR1 and CDR2: SGHTA and FQGNSA. V was shortened by 2 bases and J by 8 bases, with 15 bases between the two germline ends. The CDR3 DNA reads TGTGCCAGCAGCTTATTGTATAGGGGCGGAGAAAAACTGTTTTTT. Its translation is CASSLLYRGGEKLFF.

This clonotype has a handful of counts. V is TRBV7-9 and J is TRBJ1-5; D might be TRBD1 (5 bases). The ends were cut back, 5 bases at V and 0 bases at J, with 14 bases in the middle. The CDR3 runs 16 residues. The V gene's germline CDR1 is SEHNR and CDR2 FQNEAQ (reference sequence). CDR3 loop: CASSADTGYSNQPQHF. DNA for the CDR3: TGTGCCAGCAGCGCAGATACAGGATATAGCAATCAGCCCCAGCATTTT.

This chain links TRBV6-6 with TRBJ2-5, with TRBD2 matching over 7 bases. V trimming: 2 bases; J trimming: 5 bases; junction bases outside the gene matches: 2. CDR3 length: 13 amino acids. Germline V gene sequence: CDR1 MNHNY, CDR2 SVGAGI (reference sequence). CDR3 in amino acids: CASSYNSGETQYF. The CDR3 nucleotides are TGTGCCAGCAGTTACAATAGCGGGGAGACCCAGTACTTC.

The chain combines TRBV6-2 or TRBV6-3 with TRBJ2-5; TRBD2 agrees at 8 bases. CDR1 and CDR2 from the germline V gene are MNHEY and SVGEGT. The CDR3 is made up of 15 amino acids. V dropped 6 bases and J dropped 0; count of bases not matched to a gene: 6. The CDR3 DNA reads as TGTGCCAGCAGCCGGGGGGGGCGGTACCAAGAGACCCAGTACTTC. It codes for CASSRGGRYQETQYF.

The genes are TRBV29-1 and TRBJ1-2; no clear D. V shed 0 bases and J shed 1 base, with 12 bases lying between them. The CDR3 loop spans 15 amino acids. Germline-derived CDR1 and CDR2 are SQVTM and ANQGSEA. The CDR3 loop is CSVEDADHLNYGYTF. The CDR3 DNA reads TGCAGCGTTGAAGACGCAGACCACCTTAACTATGGCTACACCTTC.

This clonotype was seen a single time. The CDR3 loop reads CASSSSRVGTGELFF. The DNA for the CDR3 is TGCGCCAGCAGCTCTTCCAGGGTGGGCACCGGGGAGCTGTTTTTT. The chain carries TRBV4-3 and TRBJ2-2, with D maybe TRBD1 (5 bases). CDR3 length: 15 amino acids. CDR1 is LGHNA and CDR2 is YSLEER in the germline V gene. Trimming pared 5 bases from V and 4 bases from J, leaving 14 bases between.

The chain has TRBV3-1 and TRBJ2-1, with D perhaps matching TRBD2 (6 bases). The CDR3 runs 16 residues. Germline V gives CDR1 LGHDT, CDR2 YNNKEL (reference sequence). V lost 0 bases, J lost 2 bases, and 11 bases lay in between. The CDR3: CASSQDPGGPYNEQFF. CDR3 bases: TGTGCCAGCAGCCAAGATCCCGGGGGACCCTACAATGAGCAGTTCTTC.

This clonotype occurred a few times. The chain is built from TRBV19 and TRBJ1-5; TRBD1 agrees at 8 bases. This CDR3 has 14 residues. Germline lookup yields CDR1 LNHDA and CDR2 SQIVND (reference sequence). The ends lost 1 base at V and 5 bases at J; junction bases unmatched: 1. CDR3 protein: CASSIAGGYQPQHF. Written as DNA, the CDR3 is TGTGCCAGTAGTATAGCAGGGGGCTATCAGCCCCAGCATTTT.

The sample holds many counts of this clonotype. This rearrangement joins TRBV7-2 to TRBJ2-7, with 7 nucleotides matching TRBD1. The length of the CDR3 is 14 residues. The ends lost 5 bases at V and 2 bases at J; junction bases unmatched: 6. Germline CDR1 is SGHTA and CDR2 is FQGNSA. The CDR3 reads CASSNRDSPYEQYF. As DNA, the CDR3 is TGTGCCAGCAGCAACCGGGACAGCCCCTACGAGCAGTACTTC. Based on the CDR3 plus reference TRBV7-2 and TRBJ2-7, the full variable domain is GAGVSQSPSNKVTEKGKDVELRCDPISGHTALYWYRQSLGQGLEFLIYFQGNSAPDKSGLPSDRFSAERTGGSVSTLTIQRTQQEDSAVYLCASSNRDSPYEQYFGPGTRLTVT.